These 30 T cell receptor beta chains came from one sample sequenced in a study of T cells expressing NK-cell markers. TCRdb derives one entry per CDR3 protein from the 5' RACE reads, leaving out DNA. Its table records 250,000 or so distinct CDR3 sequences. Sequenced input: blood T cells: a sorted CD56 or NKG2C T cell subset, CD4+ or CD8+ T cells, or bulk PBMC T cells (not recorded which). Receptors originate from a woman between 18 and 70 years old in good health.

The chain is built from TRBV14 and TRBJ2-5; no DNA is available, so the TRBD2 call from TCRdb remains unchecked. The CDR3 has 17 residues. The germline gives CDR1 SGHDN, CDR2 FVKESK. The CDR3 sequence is CASSLRSWTSGQETQYF.

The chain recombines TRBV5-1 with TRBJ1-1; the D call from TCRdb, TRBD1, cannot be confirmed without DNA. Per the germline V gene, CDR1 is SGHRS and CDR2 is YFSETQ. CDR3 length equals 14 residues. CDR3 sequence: CASTAWGPGTEAFF. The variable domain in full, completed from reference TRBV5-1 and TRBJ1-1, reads KAGVTQTPRYLIKTRGQQVTLSCSPISGHRSVSWYQQTPGQGLQFLFEYFSETQRNKGNFPGRFSGRQFSNSRSEMNVSTLELGDSALYLCASTAWGPGTEAFFGQGTRLTVV.

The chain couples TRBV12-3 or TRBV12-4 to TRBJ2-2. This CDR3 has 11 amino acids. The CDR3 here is CAISNTGELFF.

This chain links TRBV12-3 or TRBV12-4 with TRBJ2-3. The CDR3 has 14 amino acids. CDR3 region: CASSLNEVTDTQYF.

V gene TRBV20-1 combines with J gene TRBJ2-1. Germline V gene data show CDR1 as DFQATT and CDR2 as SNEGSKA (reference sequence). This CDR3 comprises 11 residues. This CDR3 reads CSATLRNEQFF.

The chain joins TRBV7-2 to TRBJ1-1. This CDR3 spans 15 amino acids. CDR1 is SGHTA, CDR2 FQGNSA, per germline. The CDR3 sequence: CASSPMSLVGTEAFF.

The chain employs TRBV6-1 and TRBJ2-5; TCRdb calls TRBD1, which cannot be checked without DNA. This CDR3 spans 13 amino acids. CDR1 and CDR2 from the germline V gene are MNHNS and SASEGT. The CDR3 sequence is CASSPVRGETQYF.

The CDR3 protein is CASSWQENIQYF. The rearrangement joins TRBV6-6 to TRBJ2-4. Germline lookup yields CDR1 MNHNY and CDR2 SVGAGI (reference sequence). The CDR3 runs 12 residues.

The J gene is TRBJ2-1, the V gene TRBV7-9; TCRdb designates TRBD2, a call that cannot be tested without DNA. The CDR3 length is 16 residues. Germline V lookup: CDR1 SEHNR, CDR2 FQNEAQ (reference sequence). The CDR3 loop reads CASSREGTLRANEQFF.

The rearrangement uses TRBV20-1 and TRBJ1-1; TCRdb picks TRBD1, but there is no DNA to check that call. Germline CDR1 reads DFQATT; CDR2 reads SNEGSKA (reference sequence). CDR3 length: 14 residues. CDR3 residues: CSAIMDTLNTEAFF.

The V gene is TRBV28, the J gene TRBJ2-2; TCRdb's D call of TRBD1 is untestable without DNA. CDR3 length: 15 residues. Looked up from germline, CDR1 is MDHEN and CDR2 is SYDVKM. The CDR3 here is CASSSPSGWSGELFF.

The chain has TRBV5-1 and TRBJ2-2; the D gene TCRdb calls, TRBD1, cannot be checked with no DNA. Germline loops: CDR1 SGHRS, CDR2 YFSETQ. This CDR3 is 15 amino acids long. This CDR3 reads CASSSRDSSTGELFF.

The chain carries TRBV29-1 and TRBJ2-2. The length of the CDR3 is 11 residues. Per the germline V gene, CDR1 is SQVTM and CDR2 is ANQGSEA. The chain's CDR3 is CSVGYTGELFF.

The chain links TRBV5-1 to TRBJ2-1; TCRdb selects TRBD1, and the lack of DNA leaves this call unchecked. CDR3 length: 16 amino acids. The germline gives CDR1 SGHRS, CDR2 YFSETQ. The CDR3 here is CASSQEGQGARNEQFF.

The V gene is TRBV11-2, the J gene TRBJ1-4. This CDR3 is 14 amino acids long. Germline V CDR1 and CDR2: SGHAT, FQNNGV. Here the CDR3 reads CASSLGTTNEKLFF.

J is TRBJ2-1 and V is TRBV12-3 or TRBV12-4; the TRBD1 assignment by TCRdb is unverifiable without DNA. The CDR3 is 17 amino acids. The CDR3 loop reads CASSLSPRTLSYNEQFF.

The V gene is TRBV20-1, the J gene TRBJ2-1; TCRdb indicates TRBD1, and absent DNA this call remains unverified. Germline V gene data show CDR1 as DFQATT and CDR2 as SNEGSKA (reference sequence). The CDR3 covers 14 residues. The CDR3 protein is CSASLGSRGNEQFF.

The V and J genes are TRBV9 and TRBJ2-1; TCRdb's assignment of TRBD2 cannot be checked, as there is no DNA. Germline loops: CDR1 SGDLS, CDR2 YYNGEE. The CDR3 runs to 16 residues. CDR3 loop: CASSVEVAVPYNEQFF.

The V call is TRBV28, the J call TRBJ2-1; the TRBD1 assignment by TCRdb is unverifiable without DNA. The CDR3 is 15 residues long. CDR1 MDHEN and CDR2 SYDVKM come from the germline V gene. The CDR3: CASKPTGNTLYEQFF.

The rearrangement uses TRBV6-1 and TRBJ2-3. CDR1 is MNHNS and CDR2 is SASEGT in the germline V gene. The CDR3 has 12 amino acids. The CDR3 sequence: CASTYFGDTQYF.

The CDR3 region is CSARGGGVSNQPQHF. This chain links TRBV20-1 with TRBJ1-5; the TRBD1 assignment by TCRdb is unverifiable without DNA. Germline V gives CDR1 DFQATT, CDR2 SNEGSKA (reference sequence). The CDR3 contains 15 residues.

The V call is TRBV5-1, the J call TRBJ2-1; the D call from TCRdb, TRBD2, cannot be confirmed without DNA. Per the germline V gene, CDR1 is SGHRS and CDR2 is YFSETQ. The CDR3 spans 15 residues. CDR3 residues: CASTLAGLHLDEQFF. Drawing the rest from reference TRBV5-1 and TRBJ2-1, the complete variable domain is KAGVTQTPRYLIKTRGQQVTLSCSPISGHRSVSWYQQTPGQGLQFLFEYFSETQRNKGNFPGRFSGRQFSNSRSEMNVSTLELGDSALYLCASTLAGLHLDEQFFGPGTRLTVL.

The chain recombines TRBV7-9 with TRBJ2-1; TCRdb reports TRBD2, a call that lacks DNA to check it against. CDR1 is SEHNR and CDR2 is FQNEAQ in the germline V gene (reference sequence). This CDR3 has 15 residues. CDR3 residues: CASRPGLAADNEQFF. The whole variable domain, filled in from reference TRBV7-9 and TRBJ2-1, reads DTGVSQNPRHKITKRGQNVTFRCDPISEHNRLYWYRQTLGQGPEFLTYFQNEAQLEKSRLLSDRFSAERPKGSFSTLEIQRTEQGDSAMYLCASRPGLAADNEQFFGPGTRLTVL.

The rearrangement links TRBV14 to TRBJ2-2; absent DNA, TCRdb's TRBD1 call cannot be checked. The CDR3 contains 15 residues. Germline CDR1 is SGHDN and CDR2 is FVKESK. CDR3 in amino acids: CASSLRTGHPGELFF.

CDR3 region: CASGQNNEQFF. The V gene is TRBV12-3 or TRBV12-4, the J gene TRBJ2-1. This CDR3 is 11 amino acids long.

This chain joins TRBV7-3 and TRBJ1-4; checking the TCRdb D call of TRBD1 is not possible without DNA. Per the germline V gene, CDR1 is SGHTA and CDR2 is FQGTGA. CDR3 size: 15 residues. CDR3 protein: CACSPTGQGNEKLFF. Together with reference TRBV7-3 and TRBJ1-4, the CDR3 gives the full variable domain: GAGVSQTPSNKVTEKGKYVELRCDPISGHTALYWYRQSLGQGPEFLIYFQGTGAADDSGLPNDRFFAVRPEGSVSTLKIQRTERGDSAVYLCACSPTGQGNEKLFFGSGTQLSVL.

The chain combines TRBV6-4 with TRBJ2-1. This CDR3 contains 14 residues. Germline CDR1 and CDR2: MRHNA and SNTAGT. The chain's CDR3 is CASSVDPSYNEQFF.

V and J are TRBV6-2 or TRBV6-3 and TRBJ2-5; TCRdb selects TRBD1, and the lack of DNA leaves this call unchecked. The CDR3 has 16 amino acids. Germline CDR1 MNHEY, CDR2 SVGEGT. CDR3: CASSFNLRDIEETQYF.

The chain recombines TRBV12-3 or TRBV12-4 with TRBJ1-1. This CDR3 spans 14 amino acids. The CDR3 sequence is CASTLDGGTTEAFF.

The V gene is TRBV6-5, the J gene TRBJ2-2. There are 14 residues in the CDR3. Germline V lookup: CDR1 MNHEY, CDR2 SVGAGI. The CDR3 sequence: CASSIFKNTGELFF.